The T cell receptor (beta chain) described here comes from a study of metastatic and nonmetastatic thyroid tumors. Study in general: The comparison covered peripheral blood and tumor or nodule tissue in malignant and benign thyroid patients.

Between the trimmed V and J ends, which lost 7 bases and 2 bases, there was a span of 15 bases. CDR3 length equals 14 residues. The study, taken as a whole, reports: It was reported that TCR beta diversity was significantly higher in malignant thyroid tumors than benign nodules, in blood and tumor.

This clone occurred a few times. Antigen: not known. Nobody among the patients had been given any treatment before thyroid surgery. Authors' methods: A classifier of distant metastasis in papillary thyroid cancer was built from CDR3 differences (across clinicopathological groups). TCRdb re-called the PCR reads via MiXCR. These V and J calls are TCRdb output, not the study's own analysis. The sample shows around 16,000 clones, around 13% of them seen only once. The receptor's source is a female donor with papillary thyroid cancer or a benign thyroid nodule (not recorded which). Some clones in this sample may be carry-over from other donors' samples. The gene calls are TRBV12-3 or TRBV12-4 and TRBJ2-7, with D perhaps matching TRBD1 (6 bases). The sample was tumor tissue. The CDR3 DNA sequence: TGTGCCAGCACCCGGACAGAGTCCACCTACGAGCAGTACTTC. It is translated as CASTRTESTYEQYF.